This T cell receptor (beta chain) came from a study of identical twins. From germline, CDR1 is LGHNA and CDR2 YSLEER. The CDR3 covers 13 residues. The V and J ends lost 4 bases and 4 bases respectively, with 11 bases between them. MiXCR, run by TCRdb on the 5' RACE reads, gives a single entry per CDR3 protein. This sample carries hundreds of thousands of distinct CDR3 sequences, 21% of them seen once, and the ten largest clones take roughly 4%. These data were also filed under a second study, of T cells expressing NK-cell markers.

The chain carries TRBV4-3 and TRBJ2-7; D gene uncertain. The clonotype comes from a woman under 30 in good health. The sequenced sample was PBMCs. CDR3 sequence reads: CASSPNPAYEQYF. CDR3 in DNA: TGCGCCAGCAGCCCTAATCCAGCATACGAGCAGTACTTC.